This section outlines one TCR beta chain sequence together with its context. What it binds is unknown. Nashville, Tennessee was home to all donors, each a Caucasian adult. The data originate from a study of shared clonotypes between healthy human individuals. General study findings and limits: Estimated clonotype richness was generally higher in naive than memory subsets.

Authors' data handling: Junction-only sequences without quality scores came from ImmunoSEQ, so filtering differed. TCRdb's copy holds only in-frame clones and misses some; the assay was immunoSEQ multiplex PCR. Clone size and V and J calls were adopted from that table, with D and trimming inferred from the DNA. Among more than 2,000,000 clones listed, roughly nine tenths were seen once. Trimming cost V 5 bases and J 5 bases, with 22 bases left between them. Germline CDR1 is MDHEN and CDR2 is SYDVKM. The length of the CDR3 is 16 residues. V and J are TRBV28 and TRBJ2-7, with a tentative D call TRBD1 (5 bases). Sequenced: naive CD4+ T cells sorted from blood. Specified subset: CD45RA+ positively selected. This sequence was found in a man younger than 35 in good health. The CDR3 DNA sequence: TGTGCCAGCAGTCAACAGTACAGGCTTGGTCGTGACGAGCAGTACTTC. It specifies CASSQQYRLGRDEQYF.